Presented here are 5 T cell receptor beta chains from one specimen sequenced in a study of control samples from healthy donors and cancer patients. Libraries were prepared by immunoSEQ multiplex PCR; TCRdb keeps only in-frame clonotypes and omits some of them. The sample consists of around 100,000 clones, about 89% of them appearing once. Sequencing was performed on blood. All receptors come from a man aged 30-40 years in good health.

CDR3 in DNA: TGTGCCAGCAGTCAACTGGGCTCTGGGGCCAACGTCCTGACTTTC. It codes for CASSQLGSGANVLTF. The rearrangement links TRBV3-1 (or the pseudogene TRBV3-2) to TRBJ2-6; D gene uncertain. Deletions cut 6 bases from V and 0 bases from J, with 9 bases between. The CDR3 spans 15 residues. Per the germline V gene, CDR1 is LGHDT and CDR2 is YNNKEL (reference sequence).

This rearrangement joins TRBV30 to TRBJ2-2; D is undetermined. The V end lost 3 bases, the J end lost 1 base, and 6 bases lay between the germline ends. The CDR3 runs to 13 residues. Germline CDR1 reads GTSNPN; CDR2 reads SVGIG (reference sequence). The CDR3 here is CAWSPKNTGELFF. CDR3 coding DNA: TGTGCCTGGAGCCCCAAGAACACCGGGGAGCTGTTTTTT.

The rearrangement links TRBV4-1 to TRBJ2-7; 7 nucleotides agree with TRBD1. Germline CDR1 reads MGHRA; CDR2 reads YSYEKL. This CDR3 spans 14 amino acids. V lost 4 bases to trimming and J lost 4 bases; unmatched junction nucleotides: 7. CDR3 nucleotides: TGCGCCAGCAGCCCCAGGGACAGACCTTACGAGCAGTACGTC. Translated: CASSPRDRPYEQYV.

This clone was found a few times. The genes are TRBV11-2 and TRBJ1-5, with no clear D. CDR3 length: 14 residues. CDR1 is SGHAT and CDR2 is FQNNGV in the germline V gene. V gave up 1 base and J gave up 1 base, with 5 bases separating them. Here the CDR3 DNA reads TGTGCCAGCAGCTTAGCAGGCAGCAATCAGCCCCAGCATTTT. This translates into CASSLAGSNQPQHF.

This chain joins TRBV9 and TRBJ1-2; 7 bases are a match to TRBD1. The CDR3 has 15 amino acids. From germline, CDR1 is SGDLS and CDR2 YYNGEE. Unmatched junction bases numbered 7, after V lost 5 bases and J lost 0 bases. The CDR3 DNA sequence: TGTGCCAGCAGAGGACGGGGACAGACTAACTATGGCTACACCTTC. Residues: CASRGRGQTNYGYTF.